This is a list of T cell receptor beta chains from one sample in a study of CD8+ T cells in alopecia areata. Profiled with immunoSEQ multiplex PCR; TCRdb holds only in-frame clones, not every one. This sample has roughly 180,000 clones; over 55% occur once, and the top ten carry 1.5% to 2%. The source material was CD4+ T cells sorted from blood, sampled at week 0. The receptors derive from a human donor with alopecia areata. Both conserved end residues are part of each CDR3. The D gene is left open where the match is weak. Clone size is shown for a subset of rows, as once, few, many or a class of expanded clone.

V gene,D gene,clone size,J gene,CDR3 protein,CDR3 DNA
TRBV27,NA,NA,TRBJ1-2,CASSLKGNYGGYTF,TGTGCCAGCAGTTTAAAAGGAAACTACGGTGGCTACACCTTC
TRBV20-1,TRBD1,NA,TRBJ2-7,CSAQQGYEQYF,TGCAGTGCCCAACAGGGGTACGAGCAGTACTTC
TRBV5-1,NA,NA,TRBJ2-7,CASSLRDGAYEQYF,TGCGCCAGCAGCTTGCGGGACGGAGCGTACGAGCAGTACTTC
TRBV29-1,TRBD1,once,TRBJ2-3,CSVILEGGVTQYF,TGCAGCGTGATCCTGGAAGGGGGCGTTACGCAGTATTTT
TRBV30,NA,NA,TRBJ2-6,CAWSSMGANVLTF,TGTGCCTGGAGTTCCATGGGGGCCAACGTCCTGACTTTC
TRBV6-5,TRBD2,NA,TRBJ2-1,CASSVTGLASNEQFF,TGTGCCAGCAGTGTAACGGGACTAGCAAGCAATGAGCAGTTCTTC
TRBV4-3,NA,NA,TRBJ2-6,CASSELGSGANVLTF,TGCGCCAGCAGCGAACTAGGGTCTGGGGCCAACGTCCTGACTTTC
TRBV5-4,NA,NA,TRBJ2-5,CASSSQVQETQYF,TGTGCCAGCAGTTCGCAAGTACAAGAGACCCAGTACTTC
TRBV28,TRBD1,NA,TRBJ1-2,CASRIGGQDYGYTF,TGTGCCAGCAGAATAGGGGGACAGGACTATGGCTACACCTTC
TRBV30,TRBD2,NA,TRBJ2-1,CAWSKPGTRSNEQFF,TGTGCCTGGAGTAAACCCGGGACTAGAAGCAATGAGCAGTTCTTC
TRBV5-1,NA,NA,TRBJ1-6,CASRSESNSPLHF,TGCGCCAGCAGATCCGAGTCGAATTCACCCCTCCACTTT
TRBV29-1,TRBD1,NA,TRBJ2-5,CSVSDRVKTQYF,TGCAGCGTTAGTGACAGGGTAAAGACCCAGTACTTC
TRBV29-1,TRBD1,NA,TRBJ2-7,CSAVYAGTGRYEQYF,TGCAGCGCCGTTTACGCCGGGACAGGGCGTTACGAGCAGTACTTC
TRBV9,NA,NA,TRBJ2-1,CASSVGGGRSYNEQFF,TGTGCCAGCAGCGTAGGCGGGGGCCGCTCCTACAATGAGCAGTTCTTC
TRBV30,NA,NA,TRBJ1-2,CAWREIYGYTF,TGTGCCTGGAGGGAGATCTATGGCTACACCTTC
TRBV30,NA,NA,TRBJ1-5,CAWSADPNDQPQHF,TGTGCCTGGAGTGCGGACCCAAATGATCAGCCCCAGCATTTT
TRBV4-3,NA,few,TRBJ1-1,CASSLGMAEAFF,TGCGCCAGCAGCCTAGGGATGGCTGAAGCTTTCTTT
TRBV28,NA,few,TRBJ1-5,CASSGGNQPQHF,TGTGCCAGCAGTGGTGGAAATCAGCCCCAGCATTTT
TRBV4-3,TRBD2,NA,TRBJ2-3,CASSQATASGGDTQYF,TGCGCCAGCAGCCAAGCTACGGCTAGCGGGGGAGATACGCAGTATTTT
TRBV10-3,NA,NA,TRBJ2-5,CAIRERETQYF,TGTGCCATCAGGGAACGGGAGACCCAGTACTTC
TRBV9,TRBD1,NA,TRBJ1-2,CASSRRTGSDGYTF,TGTGCCAGCAGCAGACGGACAGGGTCGGATGGCTACACCTTC
TRBV19,NA,NA,TRBJ1-5,CASTMPWDSNQPQHF,TGTGCCAGTACTATGCCGTGGGATAGCAATCAGCCCCAGCATTTT
TRBV2,NA,few,TRBJ1-5,CASSDGQLGQPQHF,TGTGCCAGCAGTGACGGGCAGCTAGGTCAGCCCCAGCATTTT
TRBV4-2,NA,NA,TRBJ2-1,CAPVGGQFF,TGTGCCCCCGTGGGGGGGCAGTTCTTC
TRBV30,TRBD2,NA,TRBJ2-1,CAWGPPGTSGGARYNEQFF,TGTGCCTGGGGTCCCCCCGGGACTAGCGGGGGGGCGCGGTACAATGAGCAGTTCTTC
TRBV5-1,TRBD1,NA,TRBJ2-6,CASSWTRTGISGANVLTF,TGCGCCAGCAGCTGGACGAGGACAGGGATCTCTGGGGCCAACGTCCTGACTTTC
TRBV4-3,NA,few,TRBJ2-1,CASSQDSGFNEQFF,TGCGCCAGCAGCCAAGATTCAGGTTTCAATGAGCAGTTCTTC
TRBV4-3,TRBD1,NA,TRBJ1-2,CASSQDATGAASTF,TGCGCCAGCAGCCAAGATGCCACAGGGGCCGCTTCCACCTTC
TRBV9,NA,NA,TRBJ2-5,CASSVTGAPWETQYF,TGTGCCAGCAGCGTTACGGGGGCACCGTGGGAGACCCAGTACTTC
TRBV30,NA,NA,TRBJ1-2,CAWEQGSTLSGYTF,TGTGCCTGGGAACAGGGCAGTACATTATCTGGCTACACCTTC
TRBV30,NA,few,TRBJ1-2,CAWSVRDYGYTF,TGTGCCTGGAGTGTCCGGGACTATGGCTACACCTTC
TRBV9,NA,NA,TRBJ2-5,CASSPRRGVSYQETQYF,TGTGCCAGCAGCCCTAGGAGGGGAGTGTCGTACCAAGAGACCCAGTACTTC
TRBV25-1,NA,NA,TRBJ2-7,CASGGDSSYEQYF,TGTGCCAGCGGCGGGGATAGCTCCTACGAGCAGTACTTC
TRBV29-1,NA,NA,TRBJ2-6,CSVWRGLGHSGANVLTF,TGCAGCGTTTGGAGGGGCCTGGGCCACTCTGGGGCCAACGTCCTGACTTTC
TRBV29-1,NA,NA,TRBJ2-5,CSVAAGPYQETQYF,TGCAGCGTTGCGGCAGGCCCGTACCAAGAGACCCAGTACTTC
TRBV29-1,NA,few,TRBJ2-1,CSVGTFKVTGEQFF,TGCAGCGTTGGGACTTTCAAGGTCACGGGTGAGCAGTTCTTC
TRBV4-3,TRBD2,few,TRBJ2-7,CASSTGTSVYEQYF,TGCGCCAGCAGCACCGGGACTAGCGTGTACGAGCAGTACTTC
TRBV29-1,TRBD2,few,TRBJ2-1,CSVSRTSGGNEQFF,TGCAGCGTTTCAAGGACTAGCGGAGGAAATGAGCAGTTCTTC
TRBV7-2,TRBD2,few,TRBJ2-5,CASSLLGLAGGLETQYF,TGTGCCAGCAGCTTACTGGGTCTAGCGGGGGGGCTCGAGACCCAGTACTTC
TRBV29-1,NA,NA,TRBJ2-1,CGLGAAHEQFF,TGCGGTCTAGGGGCAGCCCATGAGCAGTTCTTC
TRBV5-1,NA,NA,TRBJ2-2,CASSLDGFPGELFF,TGCGCCAGCAGCTTGGATGGGTTTCCCGGGGAGCTGTTTTTT